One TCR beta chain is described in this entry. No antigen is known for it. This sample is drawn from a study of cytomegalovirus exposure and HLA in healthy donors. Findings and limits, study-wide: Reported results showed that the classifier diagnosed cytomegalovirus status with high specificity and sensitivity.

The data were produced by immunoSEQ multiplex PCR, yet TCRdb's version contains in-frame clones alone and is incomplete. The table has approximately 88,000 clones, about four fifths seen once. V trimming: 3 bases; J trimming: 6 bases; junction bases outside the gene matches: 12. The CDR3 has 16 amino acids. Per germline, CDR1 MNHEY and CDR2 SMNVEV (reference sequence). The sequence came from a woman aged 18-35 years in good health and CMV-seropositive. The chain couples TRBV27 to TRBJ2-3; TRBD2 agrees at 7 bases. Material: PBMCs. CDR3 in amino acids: CASSFLAADLGDTQYF. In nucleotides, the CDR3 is TGTGCCAGCAGTTTTCTAGCGGCCGACCTTGGGGATACGCAGTATTTT.